The sequence of this T cell receptor beta chain was determined in a study of T cells after yellow fever vaccination. Findings of the study overall: Repertoires sorted by FACS could include abundant clonotypes that are contaminants from the bulk population. Primary-vaccination clones mostly resurfaced post-booster (96% CD4, about 87% CD8).

Germline V gives CDR1 MNHEY, CDR2 SVGAGI. This CDR3 is built from 15 residues. V lost 2 bases, J lost 0 bases, and 10 bases lay in between. TCRdb independently ran MiXCR on the 5' RACE reads; one entry per CDR3 protein. Here the sample spans about 260,000 distinct CDR3 sequences, about 5% being singletons. Concerning this clonotype itself: Antigen unknown.

The gene calls are TRBV6-5 and TRBJ1-1, with unresolved D. Source: CD4+ T cells sorted from PBMCs, taken on the day of the yellow fever booster vaccination. The TCR was taken from a young man who received the YFV17D yellow fever vaccine. The CDR3 bases are TGTGCCAGCAGTTACGGGTTGCTCATGAACACTGAAGCTTTCTTT. This codes for CASSYGLLMNTEAFF.